This is a list of T cell receptor beta chains from one sample in a study of T-cell reconstitution after alpha-beta-depleted transplantation in children. In TCRdb, the PCR reads were re-called with MiXCR into one record per CDR3 protein. The sample yields fewer than 120,000 distinct CDR3 sequences, over 9% seen once. Sample: PBMCs from the stem cell graft donor, taken from the stem cell graft. The receptors shown here come from a human donor who donated a stem cell graft to a child with acute lymphoblastic leukemia. The CDR3 runs from the conserved cysteine through the conserved F or W. D genes are given only for firm matches. Clone size appears in some rows only: once, few, many, or a class for an expanded clone.

clone_size | cdr3_length | j_call | d_call | v_call | cdr3_nt | cdr3_aa
many | 15 | TRBJ2-7 | TRBD1 | TRBV20-1 | TGCAGTGCTAGAGCGCTACAGGGGGCCCAATACGAGCAGTACTTC | CSARALQGAQYEQYF
many | 14 | TRBJ2-7 | TRBD2 | TRBV20-1 | TGCAGTGCTGATAAACTAGCGGCCACCCCCGAGCAGTACTTC | CSADKLAATPEQYF
many | 16 | TRBJ1-5 | TRBD1 | TRBV27 | TGTGCCAGCAGTTTTAGGACTCACAGGGGAGATCAGCCCCAGCATTTT | CASSFRTHRGDQPQHF
many | 12 | TRBJ2-3 | - | TRBV6-5 | TGTGCCAGCAGTACCGACGAGGATACGCAGTATTTT | CASSTDEDTQYF
many | 13 | TRBJ2-1 | - | TRBV7-9 | TGTGCCAGCAGCCTCACTAGGGACAATGAGCAGTTCTTC | CASSLTRDNEQFF
many | 15 | TRBJ1-4 | - | TRBV19 | TGTGCCAGTAGTCCCCCGGGGGCGACTAATGAAAAACTGTTTTTT | CASSPPGATNEKLFF
many | 14 | TRBJ1-6 | TRBD1 | TRBV5-1 | TGCGCCAGCGGCACAGGACAGGGGGGGACACCCCTCCACTTT | CASGTGQGGTPLHF
many | 13 | TRBJ1-1 | - | TRBV5-1 | TGCGCCAGCAGCTTGGCCATGGGGGCTGAAGCTTTCTTT | CASSLAMGAEAFF
many | 16 | TRBJ2-1 | TRBD2 | TRBV5-6 | TGTGCCAGCAGCTTGGTGGGAGGGGCCTTCTACAATGAGCAGTTCTTC | CASSLVGGAFYNEQFF
- | 13 | TRBJ1-3 | - | TRBV7-2 | TGTGCCAGCAGCTTAGATGAGAGAAACACCATATATTTT | CASSLDERNTIYF
many | 16 | TRBJ2-5 | TRBD1 | TRBV9 | TGTGCCAGCAGCGGCGGAGGGACAGGGATGGAAGAGACCCAGTACTTC | CASSGGGTGMEETQYF
many | 15 | TRBJ2-3 | TRBD2 | TRBV27 | TGTGCCAGCAGTCTCAGCGGGAGGAACACAGATACGCAGTATTTT | CASSLSGRNTDTQYF
many | 14 | TRBJ2-3 | TRBD1 | TRBV6-4 | TGTGCCAGCAGTGACTCAGGGGGCGCAGATACGCAGTATTTT | CASSDSGGADTQYF